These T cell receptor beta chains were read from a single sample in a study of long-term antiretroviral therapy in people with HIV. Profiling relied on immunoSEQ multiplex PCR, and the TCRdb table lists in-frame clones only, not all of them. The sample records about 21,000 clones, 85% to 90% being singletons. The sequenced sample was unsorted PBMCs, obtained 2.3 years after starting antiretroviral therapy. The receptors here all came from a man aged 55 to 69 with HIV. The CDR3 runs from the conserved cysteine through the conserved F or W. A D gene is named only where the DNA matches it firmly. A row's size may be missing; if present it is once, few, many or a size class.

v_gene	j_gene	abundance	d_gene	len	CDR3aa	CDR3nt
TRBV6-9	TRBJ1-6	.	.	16	CASSYSVGDGASPLHF	TGTGCCAGCAGTTATAGTGTAGGGGACGGGGCTTCACCCCTCCACTTT
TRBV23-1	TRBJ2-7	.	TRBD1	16	CASSQSQPGGSYEQYF	TGCGCCAGCAGTCAATCTCAGCCAGGGGGCAGCTACGAGCAGTACTTC
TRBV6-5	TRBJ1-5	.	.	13	CASSYTSLQPQHF	TGTGCCAGCAGTTACACCTCATTACAGCCCCAGCATTTT
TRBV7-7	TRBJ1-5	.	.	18	CASSLARASQYSNQPQHF	TGTGCTAGCAGCTTAGCGCGGGCCAGCCAATATAGCAATCAGCCCCAGCATTTT
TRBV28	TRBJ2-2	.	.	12	CASSGLTGELFF	TGTGCCAGCAGTGGGTTGACCGGGGAGCTGTTTTTT
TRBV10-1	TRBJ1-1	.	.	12	CASSGPNTEAFF	TGCGCCAGCAGTGGACCGAACACTGAAGCTTTCTTT
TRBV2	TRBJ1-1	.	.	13	CASIARVSTEAFF	TGTGCCAGCATCGCCAGGGTCAGCACTGAAGCTTTCTTT
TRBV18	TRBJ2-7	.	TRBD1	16	CASSSTLQGAVGEQYF	TGTGCCAGCTCATCTACGTTACAGGGGGCGGTTGGTGAGCAGTACTTC
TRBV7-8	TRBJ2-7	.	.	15	CASSLDPLRGYEQYF	TGTGCCAGCAGCTTAGACCCCCTCCGGGGCTACGAGCAGTACTTC
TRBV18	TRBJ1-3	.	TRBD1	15	CASSPNRGFGNTIYF	TGTGCCAGCTCACCTAACAGGGGATTTGGAAACACCATATATTTT
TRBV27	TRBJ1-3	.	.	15	CASSLSFGDRNTIYF	TGTGCCAGCAGTTTATCGTTTGGTGACCGAAACACCATATATTTT
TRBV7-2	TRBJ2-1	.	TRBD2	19	CASSSETWGLADDYNEQFF	TGTGCCAGCAGCTCCGAAACTTGGGGACTAGCGGACGACTACAATGAGCAGTTCTTC
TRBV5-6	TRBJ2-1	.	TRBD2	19	CASSLGLGWGRGVYNEQFF	TGTGCCAGCAGCTTGGGCCTTGGATGGGGCCGGGGGGTGTACAATGAGCAGTTCTTC
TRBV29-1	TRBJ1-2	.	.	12	CSVERGDYGYTF	TGCAGCGTCGAACGGGGCGATTATGGCTACACCTTC
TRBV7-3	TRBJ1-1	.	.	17	CASSSVTERGRRTEAFF	TGTGCCAGCAGTTCCGTAACTGAACGGGGGCGTAGGACTGAAGCTTTCTTT
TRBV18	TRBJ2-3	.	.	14	CASSPAIRSDTQYF	TGTGCCAGCTCACCAGCTATTAGGTCAGATACGCAGTATTTT
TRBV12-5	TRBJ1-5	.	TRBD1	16	CASGLITGASNQPQHF	TGTGCTAGTGGTTTGATAACAGGGGCGAGCAATCAGCCCCAGCATTTT
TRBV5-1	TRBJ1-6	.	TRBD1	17	CASSPGTASSYNSPLHF	TGCGCCAGCAGCCCCGGGACAGCCAGCTCCTATAATTCACCCCTCCACTTT
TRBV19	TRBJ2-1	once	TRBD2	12	CCSGISYNEQFF	TGTTGCAGCGGGATCTCCTACAATGAGCAGTTCTTC
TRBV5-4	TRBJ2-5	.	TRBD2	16	CASSLEPSGVPETQYF	TGTGCCAGCAGCTTGGAACCCAGCGGGGTCCCGGAGACCCAGTACTTC
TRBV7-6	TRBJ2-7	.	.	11	CASSLSYEQYF	TGTGCCAGCAGCCTTTCTTACGAGCAGTACTTC
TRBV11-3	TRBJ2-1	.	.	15	CASSMNRELFNEQFF	TGTGCCAGCAGCATGAACAGGGAGCTGTTCAATGAGCAGTTCTTC
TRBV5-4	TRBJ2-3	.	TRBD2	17	CASSSGTSGSFTDTQYF	TGTGCCAGCAGTTCCGGGACTAGCGGGAGTTTTACAGATACGCAGTATTTT
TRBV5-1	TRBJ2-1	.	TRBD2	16	CASSALTSGGNNEQFF	TGCGCCAGCAGCGCCCTGACTAGCGGGGGGAACAATGAGCAGTTCTTC
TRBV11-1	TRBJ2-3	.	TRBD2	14	CASSPTSGTDTQYF	TGTGCCAGCAGCCCGACTAGCGGCACAGATACGCAGTATTTT
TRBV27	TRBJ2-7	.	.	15	CASSLLGAARGEQYF	TGTGCCAGCAGTTTACTCGGGGCCGCCCGGGGGGAGCAGTACTTC
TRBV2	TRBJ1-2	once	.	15	CASSEGQGRNYGYTF	TGTGCCAGCAGTGAGGGCCAGGGGCGTAACTATGGCTACACCTTC
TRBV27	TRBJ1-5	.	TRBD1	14	CASSIQGAHQPQHF	TGTGCCAGCAGTATACAGGGGGCCCATCAGCCCCAGCATTTT
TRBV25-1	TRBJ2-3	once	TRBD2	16	CASSTSGVPRGDTQYF	TGTGCCAGCAGTACGAGCGGGGTCCCCCGAGGAGATACGCAGTATTTT